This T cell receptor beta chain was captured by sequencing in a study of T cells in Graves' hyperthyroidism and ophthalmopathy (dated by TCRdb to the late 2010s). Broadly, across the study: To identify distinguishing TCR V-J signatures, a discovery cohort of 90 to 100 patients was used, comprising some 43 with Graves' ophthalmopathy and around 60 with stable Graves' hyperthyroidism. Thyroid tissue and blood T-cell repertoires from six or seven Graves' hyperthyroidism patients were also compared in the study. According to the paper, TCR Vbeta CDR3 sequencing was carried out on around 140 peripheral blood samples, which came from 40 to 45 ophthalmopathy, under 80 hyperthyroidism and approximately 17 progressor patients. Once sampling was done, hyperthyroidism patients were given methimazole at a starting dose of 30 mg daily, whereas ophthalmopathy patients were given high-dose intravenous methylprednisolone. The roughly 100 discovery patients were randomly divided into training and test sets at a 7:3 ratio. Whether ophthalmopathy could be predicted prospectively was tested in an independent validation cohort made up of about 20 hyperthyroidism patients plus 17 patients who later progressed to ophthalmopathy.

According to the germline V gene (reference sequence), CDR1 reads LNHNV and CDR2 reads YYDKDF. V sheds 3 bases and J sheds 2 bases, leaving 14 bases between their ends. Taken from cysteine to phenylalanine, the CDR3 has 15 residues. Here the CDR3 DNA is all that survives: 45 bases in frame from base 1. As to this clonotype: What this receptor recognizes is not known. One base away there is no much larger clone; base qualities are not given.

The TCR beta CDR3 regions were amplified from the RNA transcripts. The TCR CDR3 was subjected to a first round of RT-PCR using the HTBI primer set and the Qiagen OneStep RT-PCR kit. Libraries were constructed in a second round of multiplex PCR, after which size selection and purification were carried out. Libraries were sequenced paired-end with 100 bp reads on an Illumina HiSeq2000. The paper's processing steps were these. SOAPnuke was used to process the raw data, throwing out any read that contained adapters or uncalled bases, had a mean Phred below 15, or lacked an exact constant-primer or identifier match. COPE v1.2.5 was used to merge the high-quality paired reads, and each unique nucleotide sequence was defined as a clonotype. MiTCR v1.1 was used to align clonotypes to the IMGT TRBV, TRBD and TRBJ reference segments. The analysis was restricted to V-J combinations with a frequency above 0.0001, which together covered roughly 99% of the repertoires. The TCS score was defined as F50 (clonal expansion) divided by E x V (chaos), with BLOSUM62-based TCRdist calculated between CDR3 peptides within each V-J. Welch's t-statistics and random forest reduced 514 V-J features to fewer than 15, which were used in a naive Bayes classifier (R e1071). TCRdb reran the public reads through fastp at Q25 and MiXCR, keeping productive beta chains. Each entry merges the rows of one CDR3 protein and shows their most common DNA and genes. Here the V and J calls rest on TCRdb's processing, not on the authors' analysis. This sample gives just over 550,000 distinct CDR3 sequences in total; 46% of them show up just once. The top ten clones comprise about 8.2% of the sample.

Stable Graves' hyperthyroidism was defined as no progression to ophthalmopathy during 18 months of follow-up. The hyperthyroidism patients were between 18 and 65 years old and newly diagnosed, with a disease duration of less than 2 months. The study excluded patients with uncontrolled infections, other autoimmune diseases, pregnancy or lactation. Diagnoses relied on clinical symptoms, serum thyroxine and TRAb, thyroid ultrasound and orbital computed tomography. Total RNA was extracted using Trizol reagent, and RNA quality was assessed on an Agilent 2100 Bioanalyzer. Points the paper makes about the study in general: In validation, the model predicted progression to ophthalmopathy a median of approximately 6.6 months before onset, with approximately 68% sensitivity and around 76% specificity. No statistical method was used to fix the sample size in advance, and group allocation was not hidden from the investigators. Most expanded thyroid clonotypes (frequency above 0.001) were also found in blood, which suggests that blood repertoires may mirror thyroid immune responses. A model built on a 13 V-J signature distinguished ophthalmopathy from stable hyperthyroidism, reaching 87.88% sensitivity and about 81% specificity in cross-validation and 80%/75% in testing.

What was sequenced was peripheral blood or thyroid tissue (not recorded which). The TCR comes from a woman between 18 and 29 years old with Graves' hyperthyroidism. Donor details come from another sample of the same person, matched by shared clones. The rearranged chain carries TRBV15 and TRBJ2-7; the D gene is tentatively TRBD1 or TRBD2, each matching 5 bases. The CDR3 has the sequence CATSSPGTATYEQYF. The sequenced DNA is TGTGCCACCAGCAGTCCCGGGACGGCTACCTACGAGCAGTACTTC.